These T cell receptor beta chains were read from a single sample in a study of OX40 agonist ivuxolimab in advanced cancers. Repertoires were generated with immunoSEQ multiplex PCR, while TCRdb's copy carries only in-frame clones and drops some. The sample contains 30,000 to 40,000 clones, about 90% of which appear only once. The sequencing used CD4+ or CD8+ T cells sorted from blood, collected in a trial of the OX40 agonist ivuxolimab. Every receptor here comes from an adult with an advanced solid tumor such as melanoma, head and neck, liver or kidney cancer. The CDR3 runs from the conserved cysteine through the conserved F or W. A D gene is named only where the DNA matches it firmly. Clone size is stated in some rows and not others, as once, few, many or a class when expanded.

TRBV4-1	TRBJ1-4	TRBD1	many	TGCGCCAGCAGCCGACCAGGGGGAACTAATGAAAAACTGTTTTTT	CASSRPGGTNEKLFF
TRBV5-1	TRBJ2-3	-	-	TGCGCCAGCAGCTTCACAGGGACCACAGATACGCAGTATTTT	CASSFTGTTDTQYF
TRBV7-2	TRBJ2-7	-	-	TGTGCCAGCAGCTTAGACGAGTATTACGAGCAGTACTTC	CASSLDEYYEQYF
TRBV6-1	TRBJ2-3	-	many	TGTGCCAGCAGTGAGACGGAAGGCGGGGGCGGCACAGATACGCAGTATTTT	CASSETEGGGGTDTQYF
TRBV5-1	TRBJ2-1	-	-	TGCGCCAGCAGCTTGTCTGCGGGGAGAAACAATGAGCAGTTCTTC	CASSLSAGRNNEQFF
TRBV27	TRBJ2-4	TRBD1	-	TGTGCCAGCAGTCCAAATTGGGACAGCGACAAAAACATTCAGTACTTC	CASSPNWDSDKNIQYF
TRBV11-2	TRBJ2-7	TRBD1	once	TGTGCCAGCAGCTTAGAAGCGACAGGGGAGATGTACGAGCAGTACTTC	CASSLEATGEMYEQYF
TRBV5-8	TRBJ2-6	TRBD1	-	TGTGCCAGCAGCGGCCTCCGGACAGGAGTCTCTGGGGCCAACGTCCTGACTTTC	CASSGLRTGVSGANVLTF
TRBV7-9	TRBJ1-1	-	-	TGTGCCAGCAGCCTCAGTGTAACTGAAGCTTTCTTT	CASSLSVTEAFF
TRBV30	TRBJ1-6	-	-	TGTGCCTGGAGTGTTTCCAGACAGAGAAATTCACCCCTCCACTTT	CAWSVSRQRNSPLHF
TRBV6-1	TRBJ1-3	-	-	TGTGCCAGCAGTGAATTGAGGACCTCTGGAAACACCATATATTTT	CASSELRTSGNTIYF
TRBV2	TRBJ2-7	TRBD2	-	TGTGCCAGCAGTGAGAGCGGGGGGGCCTACGAGCAGTACTTC	CASSESGGAYEQYF
TRBV7-2	TRBJ2-4	TRBD1	once	TGTGCCAGCAGCTTCCCGGGACAGACTAAAAACATTCAGTACTTC	CASSFPGQTKNIQYF
TRBV7-9	TRBJ2-5	TRBD1	-	TGTGCCAGCAGCCAGCCGGGACAGGGTTTTGAGACCCAGTACTTC	CASSQPGQGFETQYF